Here is one TCR beta chain with its context. What it recognizes is unknown. Only in-frame clones appear in the TCRdb table, and some are missing; sequencing was by immunoSEQ multiplex PCR. The table lists 6,000 or so clones, roughly 86% of them singletons. Germline V gene sequence: CDR1 SGHTA, CDR2 FQGNSA. The V end was cut by 2 bases, the J end by 4 bases, with 15 bases between. This CDR3 has 16 residues. Regarding time point: week 3, after first cycle of checkpoint inhibitor. At 12 weeks after first infusion, RECIST 1.1 defined response for most patients. These data originate in a study of blood T cell dynamics during melanoma immunotherapy. Study background: Metastatic melanoma patients received first-line pembrolizumab or nivolumab plus ipilimumab. General observations from the study: It remained unknown if the driving T cell clones were melanoma-specific.

Sequenced here: blood, sampled from a patient treated with checkpoint blockade. V is TRBV7-2 and J is TRBJ1-5; D is undetermined. This TCR was sampled from a human donor with melanoma. CDR3 region: CASSLQFTEPNQPQHF. The CDR3 DNA reads TGTGCCAGCAGCTTACAATTTACAGAGCCAAATCAGCCCCAGCATTTT.